This T cell receptor (beta chain) came from a study of blood T cell repertoires in COVID-19. Cohort 3 donors were reported recovered after two negative PCRs, clearance, or symptom resolution. Germline CDR1 reads LNHDA; CDR2 reads SQIVND (reference sequence). The CDR3 is made up of 14 amino acids. The ends lost 6 bases at V and 3 bases at J; junction bases unmatched: 5. Method: immunoSEQ multiplex PCR; TCRdb's copy keeps in-frame clones and lacks some. The sample shows roughly 250,000 clones, 70% to 90% of them seen only once. The chain couples TRBV19 to TRBJ2-1; 7 nucleotides line up with TRBD2. This sequence originates from a woman in her twenties or thirties who had recovered from COVID-19. The specimen sequenced was PBMCs or T cells enriched from blood (not recorded which). Here the CDR3 reads CASRLSGFYNEQFF. Here the CDR3 DNA reads TGTGCCAGTAGACTTAGCGGGTTCTACAATGAGCAGTTCTTC.